This entry describes one TCR beta chain. The antigen remains undetermined. This sample is drawn from a study of cytomegalovirus exposure and HLA in healthy donors. Study-wide findings and caveats: Several V segments, TRBV6-2 and TRBV6-3 among them, could not be told apart and were dropped.

The CDR3 loop spans 14 amino acids. V was cut by 7 bases and J by 0 bases, with 9 bases left in between. Per the germline V gene, CDR1 is MDHEN and CDR2 is SYDVKM. Primers for the PCR totalled 60 Vbeta and 13 Jbeta. The repertoire was sequenced with immunoSEQ multiplex PCR; TCRdb's copy has only in-frame clones and lacks some. This table holds under 150,000 clones, 55% to 80% found once. The sequence came from a woman aged 40-49 years in good health and CMV-seronegative. Sequencing used PBMCs. The V call is TRBV28, the J call TRBJ2-2; D is uncertain. The DNA for the CDR3 is TGTGCCAGCACGGCGGCCGCGAACACCGGGGAGCTGTTTTTT. It yields the protein CASTAAANTGELFF.